This T cell receptor beta chain is drawn from a study of cytomegalovirus exposure and HLA in healthy donors. Regarding the study as a whole: Whilst most TCR sequences proved rare, a subset of public TCRs occurred across many donors. Altogether, some 160 TCR beta chains were recorded as cytomegalovirus-associated. Per published reports, the classifier diagnosed cytomegalovirus status with high specificity and sensitivity.

This clone appeared a single time. Its target is not known. In germline, CDR1 is SGHTA, CDR2 FQGNSA. V gave up 4 bases and J gave up 1 base, with 12 bases separating them. The CDR3 totals 15 residues. While the first cohort had 600 to 850 subjects, the donors belonged to the separate validation cohort of more than 95 subjects. Repertoires were generated with immunoSEQ multiplex PCR, while TCRdb's copy carries only in-frame clones and drops some. The sample lists over 150,000 clones, 91% occurring once. V usage is TRBV7-2 and J usage is TRBJ2-3; perhaps TRBD2 as D (6 bases). Sequencing was carried out using PBMCs. This sequence originates from a woman aged 18-29 years in good health and CMV-seropositive. The CDR3 is CASSSDGGGTDTQYF. CDR3 bases: TGTGCCAGCAGCTCAGACGGGGGAGGCACAGATACGCAGTATTTT.